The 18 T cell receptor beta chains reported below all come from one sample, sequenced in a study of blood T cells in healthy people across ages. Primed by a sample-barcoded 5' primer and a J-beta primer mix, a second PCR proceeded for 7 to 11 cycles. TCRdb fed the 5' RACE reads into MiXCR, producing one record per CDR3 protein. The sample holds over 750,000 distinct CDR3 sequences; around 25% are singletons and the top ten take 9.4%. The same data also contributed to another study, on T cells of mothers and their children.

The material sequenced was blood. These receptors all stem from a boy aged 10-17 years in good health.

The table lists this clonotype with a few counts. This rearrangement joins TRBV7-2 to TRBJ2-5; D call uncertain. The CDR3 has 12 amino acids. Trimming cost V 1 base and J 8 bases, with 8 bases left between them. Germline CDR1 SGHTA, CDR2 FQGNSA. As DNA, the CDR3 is TGTGCCAGCAGCTTAGACCCCTCTACCCAGTACTTC. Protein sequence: CASSLDPSTQYF.

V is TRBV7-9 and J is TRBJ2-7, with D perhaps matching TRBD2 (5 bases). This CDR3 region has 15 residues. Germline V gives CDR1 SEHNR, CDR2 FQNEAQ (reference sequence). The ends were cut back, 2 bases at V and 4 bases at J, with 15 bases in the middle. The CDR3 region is CASSLSPPGTYEQYF. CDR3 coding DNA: TGTGCCAGCAGCTTATCTCCCCCGGGAACGTACGAGCAGTACTTC.

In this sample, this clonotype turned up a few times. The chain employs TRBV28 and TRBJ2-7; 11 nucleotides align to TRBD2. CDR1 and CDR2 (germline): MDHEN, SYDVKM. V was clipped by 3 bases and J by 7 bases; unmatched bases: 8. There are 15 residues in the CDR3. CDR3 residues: CASSLVLAGGHEQYF. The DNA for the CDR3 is TGTGCCAGCAGTTTGGTCCTAGCGGGAGGACATGAGCAGTACTTC.

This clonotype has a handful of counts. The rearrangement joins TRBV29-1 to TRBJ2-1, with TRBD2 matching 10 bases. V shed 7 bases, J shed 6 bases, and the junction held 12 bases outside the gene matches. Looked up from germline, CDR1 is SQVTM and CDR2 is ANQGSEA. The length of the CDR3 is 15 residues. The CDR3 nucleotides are TGCAGCGCCCGAAGGCTTCTAGCGGGAGTCAATGAGCAGTTCTTC. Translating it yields CSARRLLAGVNEQFF.

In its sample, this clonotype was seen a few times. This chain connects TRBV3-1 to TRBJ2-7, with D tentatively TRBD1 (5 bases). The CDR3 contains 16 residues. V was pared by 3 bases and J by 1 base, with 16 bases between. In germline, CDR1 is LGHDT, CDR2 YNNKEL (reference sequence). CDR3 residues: CASSQGPFGFSYEQYF. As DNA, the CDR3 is TGTGCCAGCAGCCAGGGGCCCTTTGGGTTTTCCTACGAGCAGTACTTC.

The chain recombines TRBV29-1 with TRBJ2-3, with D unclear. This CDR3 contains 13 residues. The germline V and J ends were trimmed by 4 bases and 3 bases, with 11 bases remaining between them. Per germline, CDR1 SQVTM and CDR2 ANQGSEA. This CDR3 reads CSVGVATTDTQYF. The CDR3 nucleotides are TGCAGCGTTGGAGTGGCTACGACAGATACGCAGTATTTT.

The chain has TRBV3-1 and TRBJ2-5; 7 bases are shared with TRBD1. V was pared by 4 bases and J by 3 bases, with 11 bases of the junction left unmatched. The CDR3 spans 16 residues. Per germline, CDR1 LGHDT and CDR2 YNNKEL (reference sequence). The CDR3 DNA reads TGTGCCAGCAGCCTGCACCCCTCGACAGGGAAAGAGACCCAGTACTTC. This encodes CASSLHPSTGKETQYF.

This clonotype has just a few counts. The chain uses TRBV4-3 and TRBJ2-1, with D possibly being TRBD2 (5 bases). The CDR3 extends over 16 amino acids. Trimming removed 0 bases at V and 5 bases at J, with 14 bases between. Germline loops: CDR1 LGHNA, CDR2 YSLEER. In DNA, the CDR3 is TGCGCCAGCAGCCAAGAAGCGTGGGCTAGCAACAATGAGCAGTTCTTC. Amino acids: CASSQEAWASNNEQFF.

The CDR3 DNA is TGTGCCAGCAGTATACAGGGGAAGCCTTACGAGCAGTACTTC. Translated, it gives CASSIQGKPYEQYF. J is TRBJ2-7 and V is TRBV28; 7 nucleotides line up with TRBD1. The CDR3 spans 14 residues. Germline V gives CDR1 MDHEN, CDR2 SYDVKM. Losses at the gene ends were 5 bases for V and 4 bases for J; bases not matched to a gene: 8.

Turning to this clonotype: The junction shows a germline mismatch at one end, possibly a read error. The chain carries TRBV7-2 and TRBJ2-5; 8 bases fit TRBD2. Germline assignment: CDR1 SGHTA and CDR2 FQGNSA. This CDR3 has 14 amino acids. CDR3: CASSSGGSKEAQYF. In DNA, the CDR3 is TGTGCCAGCAGCTCGGGGGGGTCAAAAGAGGCCCAGTACTTC.

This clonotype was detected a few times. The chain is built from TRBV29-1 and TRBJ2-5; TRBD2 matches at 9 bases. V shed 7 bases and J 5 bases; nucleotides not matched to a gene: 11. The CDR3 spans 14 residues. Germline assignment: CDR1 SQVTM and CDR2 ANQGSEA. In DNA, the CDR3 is TGCAGCGCGGCAATTAGCGGGAGTATGGAGACCCAGTACTTC. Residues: CSAAISGSMETQYF.

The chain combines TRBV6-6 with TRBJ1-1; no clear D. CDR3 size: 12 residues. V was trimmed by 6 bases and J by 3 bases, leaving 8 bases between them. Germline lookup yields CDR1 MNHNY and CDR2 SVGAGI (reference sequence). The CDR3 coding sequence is TGTGCCAGCAGCCTGATGGACACTGAAGCTTTCTTT. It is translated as CASSLMDTEAFF.

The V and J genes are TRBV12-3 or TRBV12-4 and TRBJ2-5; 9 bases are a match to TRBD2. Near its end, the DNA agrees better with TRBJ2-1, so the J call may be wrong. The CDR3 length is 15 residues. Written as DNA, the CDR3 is TGTGCCAGCAGCTCTCTAGCGGGACTTCACAATGAGCAGTTCTTC. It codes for CASSSLAGLHNEQFF.

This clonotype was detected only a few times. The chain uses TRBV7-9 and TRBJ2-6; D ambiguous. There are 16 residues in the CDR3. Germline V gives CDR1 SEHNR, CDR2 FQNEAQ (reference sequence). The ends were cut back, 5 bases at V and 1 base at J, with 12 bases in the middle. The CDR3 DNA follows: TGTGCCAGCAGCCCTAACACTTATTCTGGGGCCAACGTCCTGACTTTC. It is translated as CASSPNTYSGANVLTF.

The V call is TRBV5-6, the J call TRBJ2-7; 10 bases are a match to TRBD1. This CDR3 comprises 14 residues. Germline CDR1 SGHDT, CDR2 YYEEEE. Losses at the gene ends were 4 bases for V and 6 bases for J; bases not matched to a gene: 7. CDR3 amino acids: CASSGTGASFEQYF. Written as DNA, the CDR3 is TGTGCCAGCAGCGGGACAGGGGCCTCGTTCGAGCAGTACTTC.

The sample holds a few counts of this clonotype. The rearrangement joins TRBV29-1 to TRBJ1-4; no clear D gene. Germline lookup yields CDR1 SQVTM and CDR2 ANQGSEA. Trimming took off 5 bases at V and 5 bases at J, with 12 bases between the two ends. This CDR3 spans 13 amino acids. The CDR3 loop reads CSVMERGNEKLFF. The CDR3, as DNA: TGCAGCGTTATGGAGAGAGGCAATGAAAAACTGTTTTTT.

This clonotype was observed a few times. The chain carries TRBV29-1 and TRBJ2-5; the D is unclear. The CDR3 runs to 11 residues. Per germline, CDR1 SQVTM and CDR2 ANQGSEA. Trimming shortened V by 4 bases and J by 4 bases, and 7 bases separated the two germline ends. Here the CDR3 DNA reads TGCAGCGTTGCGCGTTCAGAGACCCAGTACTTC. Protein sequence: CSVARSETQYF.

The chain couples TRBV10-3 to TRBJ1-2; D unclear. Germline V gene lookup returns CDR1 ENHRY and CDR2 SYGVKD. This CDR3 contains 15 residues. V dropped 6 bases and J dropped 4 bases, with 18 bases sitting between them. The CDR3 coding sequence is TGTGCCATCAGGCCCGACGGGAAAATCCTCTATGGCTACACCTTC. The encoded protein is CAIRPDGKILYGYTF.